This T cell receptor (beta chain) was documented in a study of post-analysis software for immune sequencing data. The overall study: Relapsing-remitting, secondary progressive and progressive-relapsing multiple sclerosis were all included among the disease courses.

The CDR3 runs to 12 residues. Per germline, CDR1 ENHRY and CDR2 SYGVKD. The trim removed 11 bases at V and 4 bases at J, leaving 5 bases unmatched. Unique molecular identifiers were carried by the TCR beta cDNA libraries. TCRdb fed the PCR reads into MiXCR, producing one record per CDR3 protein. The sample holds 550,000 to 700,000 distinct CDR3 sequences; 44% are singletons and the top ten take more than 1.5%. As concerns this clonotype: Its antigen is not identified.

Study observations and caveats: There were about 5 TRBV segments more frequent in patients than controls, and TRBV5-6, TRBV5-1 and TRBV20-1 were among them.

The chain uses TRBV10-3 and TRBJ2-3; 8 bases align to TRBD2. This receptor was obtained from a girl aged 5-17 years with multiple sclerosis. Sequencing was done on a sample of blood. Written as DNA, the CDR3 is TGTGCCTCCGGGAGGGCCGCAGATACGCAGTATTTT. Protein product: CASGRAADTQYF.